The clone carrying this T cell receptor beta chain came up once. This sample stems from a study of OX40 agonist ivuxolimab in advanced cancers. Turning to the study itself: Patients got intravenous ivuxolimab at 0.01 to 10 mg/kg every 2 weeks.

Clones were sequenced by immunoSEQ multiplex PCR, and TCRdb holds only the in-frame ones, with some missing. Of 60,000 or so clones listed, 80% to 90% are singletons. Germline lookup yields CDR1 MDHEN and CDR2 SYDVKM. The CDR3 runs to 17 residues. V and J are TRBV28 and TRBJ2-5; 9 bases match TRBD2. The DNA end is a closer match to TRBJ2-7, so the J assignment may be wrong. Sequenced here: CD4+ or CD8+ T cells sorted from blood, sampled in a trial of the OX40 agonist ivuxolimab. The receptor's source is an adult with an advanced solid tumor such as melanoma, head and neck, liver or kidney cancer. The CDR3 reads CASSRRLAEPYLGEQYF. CDR3 in DNA: TGTGCCAGCAGTAGAAGACTAGCGGAACCATACCTGGGCGAGCAGTACTTC.